These 11 T cell receptor beta chains originate from one sample sequenced in a study of T cells in Graves' hyperthyroidism and ophthalmopathy. The source material, RNA transcripts, was used to amplify TCR beta CDR3 regions. Researchers ran a first-round RT-PCR on the TCR CDR3 using the HTBI primer set. TCRdb reanalysed the multiplex PCR reads using MiXCR and keeps one entry per CDR3 protein. The sample shows roughly 200,000 distinct CDR3 sequences, about a sixth of them seen only once. Sample: blood. These receptor sequences come from a middle-aged man with Graves' hyperthyroidism.

V is TRBV5-1 and J is TRBJ2-2; D possibly corresponds to TRBD2 (6 bases). Trimming cost V 4 bases and J 1 base, with 11 bases left between them. In germline, CDR1 is SGHRS, CDR2 YFSETQ. The CDR3 extends over 15 amino acids. This CDR3 is CASSPAGGNTGELFF. The CDR3 nucleotides are TGCGCCAGCAGCCCCGCCGGGGGGAACACCGGGGAGCTGTTTTTT.

This clonotype was recorded many times. The chain couples TRBV11-3 to TRBJ2-1, with D possibly being TRBD1 (5 bases). V was cut by 0 bases and J by 1 base, with 16 bases left in between. CDR1 SGHNT and CDR2 YENEEA come from the germline V gene. The CDR3 extends over 18 amino acids. The CDR3 protein is CASSLDRMGQKSYNEQFF. CDR3 nucleotide sequence: TGTGCCAGCAGCTTAGATCGGATGGGGCAAAAGTCCTACAATGAGCAGTTCTTC.

This clonotype was detected many times. V usage is TRBV20-1 and J usage is TRBJ1-1; D might be TRBD1 (5 bases). Trimming took 7 bases from V and 3 from J, leaving 15 bases between them. The germline V gene has CDR1 DFQATT and CDR2 SNEGSKA (reference sequence). There are 13 residues in the CDR3. For the CDR3, the DNA is TGCAGTGTTGACCGGGACGTTCACACTGAAGCTTTCTTT. This translates into CSVDRDVHTEAFF.

This clonotype is a singleton in its sample. The chain couples TRBV9 to TRBJ1-6; D is perhaps TRBD1 (5 bases). Trimming stripped 0 bases from V and 0 bases from J, with 10 bases between. The germline V gene encodes CDR1 SGDLS and CDR2 YYNGEE. This CDR3 is built from 17 residues. This CDR3 is CASSVGQRRSYNSPLHF. The CDR3 DNA follows: TGTGCCAGCAGCGTAGGACAGCGACGCTCCTATAATTCACCCCTCCACTTT.

About this clonotype: This clone may be a read error of a much larger clone one base away. J is TRBJ2-7 and V is TRBV7-9, with TRBD2 as a possible D gene (6 bases). V was pared by 3 bases and J by 6 bases, with 12 bases between. The CDR3 extends over 13 amino acids. In germline, CDR1 is SEHNR, CDR2 FQNEAQ (reference sequence). The CDR3 spells CASSFISGCEQYF. The CDR3, as DNA: TGTGCCAGCAGCTTTATAAGCGGGTGCGAGCAGTACTTC.

To note about this clonotype: Given a much more abundant clone one base away, this may be a read error. The final CDR3 position lacks the conserved phenylalanine or tryptophan, pointing to a likely read error. V usage is TRBV6-2 or TRBV6-3 and J usage is TRBJ2-7; D unresolved. Trimming stripped 0 bases from V and 0 bases from J, with 15 bases between. CDR1 is MNHEY, CDR2 SVGEGT, per germline. The CDR3 is 17 amino acids. The CDR3 region is CASSYSIDLLLSYEQYL. CDR3 nucleotide sequence: TGTGCCAGCAGTTACTCTATTGATCTTCTCCTCTCCTACGAGCAGTACTTA.

At least ten counts were recorded for this clonotype. CDR3 protein: CASSESGAVYQETQYF. Here the CDR3 DNA reads TGTGCCAGCAGTGAATCAGGGGCCGTCTACCAAGAGACCCAGTACTTC. The V call is TRBV6-1, the J call TRBJ2-5, with D possibly matching TRBD1 (6 bases). V gave up 2 bases and J gave up 0 bases, with 13 bases separating them. Germline lookup yields CDR1 MNHNS and CDR2 SASEGT. The CDR3 runs to 16 residues.

This chain joins TRBV12-3 or TRBV12-4 and TRBJ1-3; D might be TRBD1 (5 bases). Trimming stripped 5 bases from V and 1 base from J, with 15 bases between. The CDR3 has 16 amino acids. The CDR3 DNA follows: TGTGCCAGCAGTCCCAACGGCGGGGCATCTGGAAACACCATATATTTT. This codes for CASSPNGGASGNTIYF.

This chain links TRBV4-3 with TRBJ2-2, with 10 nucleotides matching TRBD2. Germline V gives CDR1 LGHNA, CDR2 YSLEER. The trim removed 0 bases at V and 1 base at J, leaving 8 bases unmatched. The CDR3 is made up of 19 amino acids. DNA of the CDR3: TGCGCCAGCAGCCAAGAGTTCGCTAGCGGGGGCCTGAACACCGGGGAGCTGTTTTTT. Translated, it gives CASSQEFASGGLNTGELFF.

This clonotype was seen ten or more times. The chain employs TRBV7-9 and TRBJ2-4, with TRBD1 identical over 9 bases. The trim removed 6 bases at V and 1 base at J, leaving 10 bases unmatched. The CDR3 has 17 residues. Germline CDR1 reads SEHNR; CDR2 reads FQNEAQ (reference sequence). The CDR3 loop reads CASRTDRGGLAKNIQYF. The CDR3 DNA is TGTGCCAGCAGAACGGACAGGGGAGGGTTGGCCAAAAACATTCAGTACTTC.

This clonotype has ten or more counts. The chain couples TRBV24-1 to TRBJ2-5; 7 bases agree with TRBD2. Unmatched junction bases numbered 10, after V lost 3 bases and J lost 4 bases. There are 16 residues in the CDR3. Germline lookup yields CDR1 KGHDR and CDR2 SFDVKD. CDR3: CATSDLGLGDGETQYF. In DNA, the CDR3 is TGTGCCACCAGTGATCTAGGACTAGGCGACGGAGAGACCCAGTACTTC.